Listed below are T cell receptor beta chains from one sample, sequenced in a study of cytomegalovirus exposure and HLA in healthy donors. TCRdb's copy holds only in-frame clones and misses some; the assay was immunoSEQ multiplex PCR. The sample contains 120,000 or so clones, around 80% of which appear only once. The sample comprised PBMCs. The receptors derive from a woman aged 50 to 60 in good health and CMV-seropositive. The CDR3 runs from the conserved cysteine through the conserved F or W. The D gene is left open where the match is weak. Size is stated for part of the rows, as once, few or many counts, or as a class when the clone is expanded.

clone size | D gene | J gene | V gene | CDR3 protein | CDR3 DNA
- | TRBD1 | TRBJ2-2 | TRBV7-2 | CASSFKTGTGLGELFF | TGTGCCAGCAGCTTCAAAACCGGGACAGGGCTCGGGGAGCTGTTTTTT
many | - | TRBJ1-5 | TRBV4-1 | CASSQFAGVQEPQHF | TGCGCCAGCAGCCAATTCGCAGGGGTTCAGGAGCCCCAGCATTTT
few | TRBD2 | TRBJ2-1 | TRBV6-1 | CASSEAWLAEYNEQFF | TGTGCCAGCAGTGAAGCTTGGCTAGCGGAATACAATGAGCAGTTCTTC
many | TRBD2 | TRBJ2-1 | TRBV7-9 | CASSFGGRAREEQFF | TGTGCCAGCAGCTTCGGCGGGAGGGCCCGTGAGGAGCAGTTCTTC
- | - | TRBJ2-3 | TRBV4-3 | CASSLLPGRTDTQYF | TGCGCCAGCAGCCTACTCCCTGGGAGAACAGATACGCAGTATTTT
once | TRBD1 | TRBJ1-4 | TRBV4-3 | CASSQSPSPGTGYEKLFF | TGCGCCAGCAGCCAATCCCCGAGCCCCGGGACAGGGTATGAAAAACTGTTTTTT
once | - | TRBJ1-2 | TRBV11-2 | CASSFWLGAYGYTF | TGTGCCAGCAGTTTTTGGTTAGGGGCGTATGGCTACACCTTC
few | TRBD2 | TRBJ2-5 | TRBV2 | CASLSGSTQYF | TGTGCCAGCCTTAGCGGGTCAACCCAGTACTTC
- | TRBD2 | TRBJ2-1 | TRBV7-8 | CASSPGLAGGTSYNEQFF | TGTGCCAGCAGCCCGGGACTAGCGGGAGGGACCTCCTACAATGAGCAGTTCTTC
few | TRBD1 | TRBJ2-5 | TRBV11-1 | CASSPQGRETQYF | TGTGCCAGCAGCCCACAGGGGCGGGAGACCCAGTACTTC
- | TRBD1 | TRBJ1-1 | TRBV27 | CASSLWGQGGTEAFF | TGTGCCAGCAGTTTATGGGGACAGGGAGGCACTGAAGCTTTCTTT
- | - | TRBJ2-2 | TRBV27 | CASSPVARNTGELFF | TGTGCCAGCAGTCCCGTAGCGAGGAACACCGGGGAGCTGTTTTTT
- | TRBD2 | TRBJ2-1 | TRBV5-1 | CASSPGTSGGNEQFF | TGCGCCAGCAGCCCCGGGACTAGCGGGGGAAATGAGCAGTTCTTC
- | - | TRBJ2-7 | TRBV7-6 | CASSSDSTGFYEQYF | TGTGCCAGCAGCTCAGACAGCACGGGTTTCTACGAGCAGTACTTC
once | - | TRBJ1-2 | TRBV30 | CARRQGIDGYTF | TGTGCCCGGCGGCAGGGGATCGATGGCTACACCTTC
- | TRBD1 | TRBJ1-2 | TRBV18 | CASSPPTGPSTF | TGTGCCAGCTCACCTCCGACAGGGCCGTCCACCTTC
- | TRBD2 | TRBJ2-4 | TRBV28 | CASSFRVAGGRKNIQYF | TGTGCCAGCAGTTTTCGTGTAGCGGGAGGGCGCAAAAACATTCAGTACTTC
- | - | TRBJ1-4 | TRBV30 | CAWSRRGNEKLFF | TGTGCCTGGAGCCGGCGGGGCAATGAAAAACTGTTTTTT
once | TRBD1 | TRBJ1-1 | TRBV19 | CASKSFAGGSGNTEAFF | TGTGCCAGTAAGAGTTTCGCAGGGGGGTCTGGAAACACTGAAGCTTTCTTT
few | TRBD2 | TRBJ2-7 | TRBV30 | CAWSLTSGSIEQYF | TGTGCCTGGAGCTTGACTAGCGGGAGTATCGAGCAGTACTTC
- | TRBD1 | TRBJ2-7 | TRBV2 | CASSWDRRSWGSTYEQYF | TGTGCCAGCAGTTGGGACAGGAGGTCGTGGGGGAGCACCTACGAGCAGTACTTC
- | TRBD2 | TRBJ2-7 | TRBV5-5 | CASSYSGSASYEQYF | TGTGCCAGCAGCTATAGCGGGAGCGCATCCTACGAGCAGTACTTC
- | TRBD2 | TRBJ2-3 | TRBV5-4 | CASSGGGLAGYTDTQYF | TGTGCCAGCAGCGGGGGGGGACTAGCGGGCTATACAGATACGCAGTATTTT
- | - | TRBJ2-1 | TRBV7-2 | CASSLAGQTRQFF | TGTGCCAGCAGCTTAGCAGGACAGACGAGGCAGTTCTTC
- | TRBD1 | TRBJ2-5 | TRBV19 | CATLDRGGQYF | TGTGCCACCCTGGACAGGGGGGGCCAGTACTTC
medium-sized | - | TRBJ1-4 | TRBV5-6 | CASSLDPSNEKLFF | TGTGCCAGCAGCTTGGATCCCTCTAATGAAAAACTGTTTTTT
- | - | TRBJ2-3 | TRBV4-1 | CASSRLTDSTDTQYF | TGCGCCAGCAGCCGATTGACAGACAGCACAGATACGCAGTATTTT
few | - | TRBJ1-5 | TRBV6-1 | CASERGGNQPQHF | TGTGCCAGCGAAAGGGGTGGGAATCAGCCCCAGCATTTT
once | - | TRBJ2-5 | TRBV6-1 | CASTLGQETQYF | TGTGCCAGCACTTTGGGGCAGGAGACCCAGTACTTC
many | TRBD1 | TRBJ1-1 | TRBV19 | CASSRYRGTEAFF | TGTGCCAGTAGTAGGTACAGGGGAACTGAAGCTTTCTTT
- | - | TRBJ1-1 | TRBV20-1 | CSGQSAKAFF | TGCAGTGGACAGTCGGCGAAAGCTTTCTTT
- | TRBD2 | TRBJ2-1 | TRBV7-2 | CASSPTSGRTYNEQFF | TGTGCCAGCAGCCCAACGAGCGGGAGGACCTACAATGAGCAGTTCTTC
- | - | TRBJ2-3 | TRBV11-3 | CASSLGGDTQYF | TGTGCCAGCAGCTTAGGAGGGGATACGCAGTATTTT
- | - | TRBJ2-5 | TRBV6-6 | CASSYWNGGGGETQYF | TGTGCCAGCAGTTACTGGAACGGGGGAGGCGGGGAGACCCAGTACTTC
- | TRBD1 | TRBJ1-4 | TRBV7-9 | CASNQQGSLEKLFF | TGTGCCAGCAACCAACAGGGGTCGCTGGAAAAACTGTTTTTT
- | TRBD2 | TRBJ2-5 | TRBV5-4 | CASSYKFSAGGYQETQYF | TGTGCCAGCAGTTACAAATTTTCGGCGGGGGGGTACCAAGAGACCCAGTACTTC
- | - | TRBJ2-5 | TRBV5-4 | CASSSQGRETQYF | TGTGCCAGCAGCAGTCAAGGGAGGGAGACCCAGTACTTC
- | - | TRBJ2-7 | TRBV29-1 | CSVASRAAYEQYF | TGCAGCGTCGCTAGCCGGGCCGCGTACGAGCAGTACTTC
- | - | TRBJ2-2 | TRBV6-5 | CATSGSNTGELFF | TGTGCCACCTCAGGGTCGAACACCGGGGAGCTGTTTTTT
- | TRBD2 | TRBJ2-1 | TRBV4-3 | CASSQALAGGDYNEQFF | TGCGCCAGCAGCCAAGCCCTAGCGGGGGGGGACTACAATGAGCAGTTCTTC
- | TRBD1 | TRBJ1-1 | TRBV2 | CASRPQGVTEAFF | TGTGCCAGCAGACCGCAGGGGGTCACTGAAGCTTTCTTT
- | - | TRBJ2-5 | TRBV27 | CASSLQGYQETQYF | TGTGCCAGCAGTTTACAGGGGTACCAAGAGACCCAGTACTTC
- | TRBD1 | TRBJ2-3 | TRBV29-1 | CSVRTGVPDTQYF | TGCAGCGTCCGGACAGGGGTTCCAGATACGCAGTATTTT
- | TRBD2 | TRBJ2-7 | TRBV6-4 | CASSDLASGARGWSYEQYF | TGTGCCAGCAGTGACTTGGCTAGCGGAGCCCGAGGATGGTCCTACGAGCAGTACTTC
- | TRBD2 | TRBJ2-1 | TRBV4-2 | CASSQDLASGGYNEQFF | TGTGCCAGCAGCCAAGACTTGGCTAGCGGGGGCTACAATGAGCAGTTCTTC
- | - | TRBJ1-2 | TRBV19 | CASRTYNYGYTF | TGTGCCAGTAGAACATACAACTATGGCTACACCTTC
- | TRBD2 | TRBJ2-1 | TRBV15 | CATRAGGRGNNEQFF | TGTGCCACCAGAGCGGGGGGGAGGGGGAACAATGAGCAGTTCTTC
- | - | TRBJ1-1 | TRBV7-9 | CASSLEIGGRAEAFF | TGTGCCAGCAGCTTAGAAATCGGGGGAAGAGCTGAAGCTTTCTTT
- | - | TRBJ1-2 | TRBV5-6 | CASSLGGYGYTF | TGTGCCAGCAGCTTGGGAGGGTATGGCTACACCTTC
- | - | TRBJ2-7 | TRBV4-1 | CASSPAGGTTYEQYF | TGCGCCAGCAGCCCAGCCGGGGGTACTACCTACGAGCAGTACTTC
once | TRBD2 | TRBJ2-1 | TRBV7-9 | CASSPGLAGSYNEQFF | TGTGCCAGCAGCCCGGGACTAGCGGGCTCCTACAATGAGCAGTTCTTC
once | TRBD2 | TRBJ2-7 | TRBV30 | CAGFETSGRARYEQYF | TGTGCCGGGTTCGAAACCAGCGGGAGGGCCCGGTACGAGCAGTACTTC
- | - | TRBJ1-3 | TRBV6-5 | CASSSEGLSGNTIYF | TGTGCCAGCAGTTCGGAGGGGCTCTCTGGAAACACCATATATTTT
- | TRBD1 | TRBJ2-7 | TRBV30 | CAWSRDRVSHEQYF | TGTGCCTGGAGCCGGGACAGGGTCTCCCACGAGCAGTACTTC
- | - | TRBJ1-4 | TRBV30 | CAWNPNQVNEKLFF | TGTGCCTGGAACCCGAACCAGGTTAATGAAAAACTGTTTTTT
- | - | TRBJ1-6 | TRBV30 | CAWMARDFFYNSPLHF | TGTGCCTGGATGGCCCGGGACTTCTTCTATAATTCACCCCTCCACTTT
- | - | TRBJ2-7 | TRBV18 | CASSPLPGTYEQYF | TGTGCCAGCTCACCCCTTCCGGGAACCTACGAGCAGTACTTC
- | TRBD1 | TRBJ1-5 | TRBV19 | CASSTRDRVNQPQHF | TGTGCCAGTAGTACCCGGGACAGGGTCAATCAGCCCCAGCATTTT
- | - | TRBJ2-7 | TRBV6-5 | CASSRGSGYEQYF | TGTGCCAGCAGTAGGGGTAGCGGCTACGAGCAGTACTTC
- | TRBD2 | TRBJ2-5 | TRBV30 | CAWRGAGGRETQYF | TGTGCCTGGAGGGGAGCGGGGGGGCGTGAGACCCAGTACTTC